One and the same sample provided the 20 T cell receptor beta chains below, sequenced in a study of T cell changes during pregnancy in multiple sclerosis. Here immunoSEQ multiplex PCR was the method, and the copy in TCRdb shows in-frame clones only, minus some. The repertoire holds about 120,000 clones, with 90% to 95% as singletons. The sequences come from peripheral blood, collected before pregnancy. These receptors were taken from a female donor with multiple sclerosis, enrolled in a pregnancy study.

J is TRBJ2-4 and V is TRBV2; possible D gene TRBD2, 5 bases. CDR1 is SNHLY, CDR2 FYNNEI, per germline. V lost 2 bases and J 0 bases, leaving 11 bases between the germline ends. The CDR3 covers 16 residues. The CDR3 region has the DNA TGTGCCAGCAGTGAAAAGGGCGGACTAGCCAAAAACATTCAGTACTTC. Protein product: CASSEKGGLAKNIQYF.

V is TRBV10-1 and J is TRBJ2-1, with D possibly being TRBD2 (6 bases). The CDR3 sequence is 14 residues long. Trimming left V 3 bases short and J 6 bases short, with 12 bases between. The germline gives CDR1 WNHNN, CDR2 SYGVQD (reference sequence). The CDR3: CASSESGVGNEQFF. The CDR3 DNA is TGCGCCAGCAGTGAATCGGGAGTAGGCAATGAGCAGTTCTTC.

This chain connects TRBV6-1 to TRBJ1-4; no firm D call. Germline values: CDR1 MNHNS, CDR2 SASEGT. V was shortened by 3 bases and J by 7 bases, with 6 bases between the two germline ends. This CDR3 spans 12 amino acids. The CDR3 DNA sequence: TGTGCCAGCAGTGACAGTTTTGAAAAACTGTTTTTT. Translated, it gives CASSDSFEKLFF.

The chain joins TRBV9 to TRBJ2-1, with 8 bases matching TRBD2. CDR3 size: 16 residues. V gave up 5 bases and J gave up 3 bases; unmatched junction bases: 10. The germline V gene has CDR1 SGDLS and CDR2 YYNGEE. For the CDR3, the DNA is TGTGCCAGCAGTCGCCCCCCCGGGACTAGCTACAATGAGCAGTTCTTC. This sequence encodes CASSRPPGTSYNEQFF.

The rearrangement joins TRBV12-5 to TRBJ2-2, with a weak D call TRBD1 (6 bases). The CDR3 length is 17 residues. CDR1 is LGHNT and CDR2 is FRNRAP in the germline V gene. V was pared by 0 bases and J by 0 bases, with 11 bases between. The CDR3 sequence: CASGLVLGGANTGELFF. As DNA, the CDR3 is TGTGCTAGTGGTTTGGTACTAGGGGGTGCGAACACCGGGGAGCTGTTTTTT.

The chain has TRBV29-1 and TRBJ1-5; possible D gene TRBD1, 5 bases. Trimming cost V 2 bases and J 3 bases, with 17 bases left between them. Germline CDR1 is SQVTM and CDR2 is ANQGSEA. The CDR3 has 16 amino acids. The CDR3 nucleotides are TGCAGCGTTGAACGGGGGGGGACTTTGTACAATCAGCCCCAGCATTTT. Translating it yields CSVERGGTLYNQPQHF.

This chain links TRBV4-1 with TRBJ2-2; TRBD2 agrees at 8 bases. Trimming at V came to 2 bases and at J to 3 bases, leaving 2 bases not matched to a gene. The CDR3 extends over 15 amino acids. Per the germline V gene, CDR1 is MGHRA and CDR2 is YSYEKL. The CDR3 loop is CASSQHGGDTGELFF. The CDR3 nucleotides read TGCGCCAGCAGCCAACACGGGGGGGACACCGGGGAGCTGTTTTTT.

The V and J genes are TRBV6-1 and TRBJ1-1; D not resolved. CDR3 length equals 15 residues. V dropped 7 bases and J dropped 3 bases, with 18 bases sitting between them. In germline, CDR1 is MNHNS, CDR2 SASEGT. This chain's CDR3 is CASKRIASLHTEAFF. The CDR3 DNA reads TGTGCCAGCAAGAGAATCGCTTCCCTCCACACTGAAGCTTTCTTT.

This clone was counted between two and nine times. The chain uses TRBV2 and TRBJ1-2, with 7 bases fitting TRBD1. Trimming took 8 bases from V and 3 from J; bases not matched to a gene: 9. CDR3 length equals 14 residues. Germline assignment: CDR1 SNHLY and CDR2 FYNNEI. The CDR3 spells CASAGRGSDYGYTF. CDR3 coding DNA: TGTGCCAGCGCGGGCAGGGGGTCAGACTATGGCTACACCTTC.

The chain carries TRBV5-6 and TRBJ2-1; 7 nucleotides agree with TRBD1. With V trimmed by 4 bases and J by 0 bases, 7 bases remained unmatched. Germline assignment: CDR1 SGHDT and CDR2 YYEEEE. This CDR3 spans 16 amino acids. CDR3 residues: CASSRTGTVSYNEQFF. The CDR3 DNA reads as TGTGCCAGCAGCAGAACCGGGACAGTCTCCTACAATGAGCAGTTCTTC.

The chain combines TRBV7-8 with TRBJ2-7, with TRBD2 matching over 7 bases. CDR3 size: 15 residues. The V and J ends lost 1 base and 0 bases, in that order; junction bases with no gene match: 3. From germline, CDR1 is SGHVS and CDR2 FQNEAQ. The CDR3 loop reads CASSLGGGGSYEQYF. CDR3 bases: TGTGCCAGCAGCTTAGGCGGCGGGGGCTCCTACGAGCAGTACTTC.

The chain employs TRBV28 and TRBJ1-4, with TRBD1 identical over 10 bases. Germline CDR1 MDHEN, CDR2 SYDVKM. The V and J ends lost 4 bases and 8 bases, in that order; junction bases with no gene match: 10. This CDR3 contains 16 residues. CDR3 DNA: TGTGCCAGCAGTTCAGAGTACCGGGACAGGGGAGAAAAACTGTTTTTT. It encodes CASSSEYRDRGEKLFF.

The chain links TRBV13 to TRBJ1-2; the D gene is possibly TRBD1 (5 bases). V lost 5 bases, J lost 5 bases, and 18 bases lay in between. CDR1 and CDR2 from the germline V gene are PRHDT and FYEKMQ (reference sequence). CDR3 length: 15 residues. Here the CDR3 DNA reads TGTGCCAGCAGCCCAAGGACGGAACGGGGGTATGGCTACACCTTC. Protein: CASSPRTERGYGYTF. Complete variable domain (other parts from reference TRBV13 and TRBJ1-2): AAGVIQSPRHLIKEKRETATLKCYPIPRHDTVYWYQQGPGQDPQFLISFYEKMQSDKGSIPDRFSAQQFSDYHSELNMSSLELGDSALYFCASSPRTERGYGYTFGSGTRLTVV.

The gene calls are TRBV27 and TRBJ2-7, with 8 bases fitting TRBD2. With V trimmed by 8 bases and J by 0 bases, 3 bases remained unmatched. The CDR3 has 13 residues. CDR1 is MNHEY, CDR2 SMNVEV, per germline (reference sequence). CDR3 DNA: TGTGCCAGCGCGAGCGGGAGCTCCTACGAGCAGTACTTC. This encodes CASASGSSYEQYF.

This sequence joins TRBV5-1 and TRBJ1-4; D perhaps matches TRBD1 (5 bases). Trimming took off 2 bases at V and 8 bases at J, with 16 bases between the two ends. The CDR3 is 15 residues long. The germline V gene encodes CDR1 SGHRS and CDR2 YFSETQ. The CDR3 DNA is TGCGCCAGCAGCTTCTCCGGGACTGGAGGGGAAAAACTGTTTTTT. Translated, it gives CASSFSGTGGEKLFF.

The V call is TRBV6-1, the J call TRBJ2-7; D possibly corresponds to TRBD1 (5 bases). Per germline, CDR1 MNHNS and CDR2 SASEGT. The germline V and J ends were trimmed by 5 bases and 5 bases, with 16 bases remaining between them. CDR3 size: 14 residues. This CDR3 is CASSHQRQRDEQYF. The CDR3 bases are TGTGCCAGCAGTCACCAGAGACAGAGAGACGAGCAGTACTTC.

The V and J genes are TRBV6-1 and TRBJ2-5; the D gene is possibly TRBD1 (6 bases). The CDR3 is made up of 15 amino acids. V lost 6 bases and J 0 bases, leaving 14 bases between the germline ends. CDR1 is MNHNS, CDR2 SASEGT, per germline. In DNA form, the CDR3 reads TGTGCCAGCAGCGGCCGGACAGCGTACCAAGAGACCCAGTACTTC. Its protein is CASSGRTAYQETQYF.

The gene calls are TRBV9 and TRBJ1-2; D is unclear. The germline CDR1 and CDR2 sequences are SGDLS and YYNGEE. V lost 5 bases, J lost 5 bases, and 10 bases lay in between. CDR3 length equals 12 residues. CDR3 in amino acids: CASRGGKYGYTF. CDR3 nucleotide sequence: TGTGCCAGCAGGGGAGGGAAATATGGCTACACCTTC.

This clone was picked up one time. This chain links TRBV6-5 with TRBJ2-7, with 9 nucleotides matching TRBD1. CDR3 length: 14 residues. With V trimmed by 2 bases and J by 6 bases, 5 bases remained unmatched. Looked up from germline, CDR1 is MNHEY and CDR2 is SVGAGI. CDR3 loop: CASSYPGQGSEQYF. DNA for the CDR3: TGTGCCAGCAGTTACCCCGGACAGGGGAGCGAGCAGTACTTC.

The chain uses TRBV10-3 and TRBJ1-5; the match to TRBD1 covers 7 bases. CDR3 size: 16 residues. Trimming took 0 bases from V and 2 from J; bases not matched to a gene: 4. Germline V CDR1 and CDR2: ENHRY, SYGVKD. CDR3 protein: CAISESGTGGNQPQHF. The CDR3 coding sequence is TGTGCCATCAGTGAGTCGGGCACAGGGGGCAATCAGCCCCAGCATTTT.